What follows is one T cell receptor (beta chain) and its context. Source study methods: By means of reference gene primer amplification, nucleated cell counts were estimated. Using immunoSEQ multiplex PCR, the repertoire was profiled, and TCRdb retains in-frame clones only, with some absent. Clonal size and the V and J genes are those of that table, whereas D and trimming came from the DNA. The sample records around 200,000 clones, more than 75% being singletons. The CDR3 is 18 residues long. The germline V gene encodes CDR1 SGHAT and CDR2 FQNNGV. V was trimmed by 7 bases and J by 5 bases, leaving 26 bases between them. The data originate from a study of blood T cell repertoires in COVID-19.

The sample taken for sequencing was peripheral blood. The sequence was obtained from a man in his fifties with acute or convalescent COVID-19. The chain recombines TRBV11-2 with TRBJ1-4; TRBD1 is a possible D gene (6 bases). CDR3: CASTTQAGTIGVNEKLFF. The CDR3 DNA reads TGTGCCAGCACAACCCAAGCAGGGACAATAGGAGTCAATGAAAAACTGTTTTTT.